This TCR beta chain is from a study of cytomegalovirus exposure and HLA in healthy donors. Study information: From about 179 million T cells, an earlier analysis saw approximately 120 million unique TCR beta sequences. Study results and limitations: Productive rates of about 90% or about 30% were seen for most TCR beta V segments in an earlier analysis. Available immune exposure information covered CMV serostatus only.

This clone turned up a few times. As yet, its antigen is unknown. With 6 bases removed from V and 6 bases from J, the gap between germline ends came to 15 bases. Germline CDR1 is KGHSH and CDR2 is LQKENI. This CDR3 comprises 13 residues. PCR was performed using 60 Vbeta and 13 Jbeta primers. The method was immunoSEQ multiplex PCR; TCRdb's version includes in-frame clones alone and lacks a portion of them. The sample includes 150,000 to 200,000 clones, 80% of them seen just once. The TCR was taken from a man between 18 and 29 years old in good health and CMV-seropositive. What was sequenced was PBMCs. The genes are TRBV18 and TRBJ2-7; D is unresolved. The CDR3 region has the DNA TGTGCCAGCTCGACCTCGCTCCCGGGCGAGCAGTACTTC. It specifies CASSTSLPGEQYF.